A single sample is the source of the 30 T cell receptor beta chains below, sequenced in a study of beta chain features in type 1 diabetes. General study points: Shorter TCRB CDR3s, moderately but significantly so, were found in Type 1 diabetes patients in all four CD4+ subsets.

These TCRs are of unknown antigen specificity. All of the isolated RNA was reverse transcribed, so expressed TCRB transcripts were sequenced. Sequenced by immunoSEQ multiplex PCR; TCRdb stores in-frame clones only, minus some. The table records under 850,000 clones, around an eighth of them present only once. What was sequenced was naive CD4+ T cells from blood. All receptors derive from a man aged 18 to 29 with type 1 diabetes.

This clone showed up just a few times. The chain couples TRBV6-1 to TRBJ1-6; D is undetermined. V lost 11 bases, J lost 9 bases, and 17 bases lay in between. Looked up from germline, CDR1 is MNHNS and CDR2 is SASEGT. The CDR3 covers 13 residues. CDR3 protein: CALDPYDGSPLHF. DNA for the CDR3: TGTGCCTTGGACCCCTATGACGGTTCACCCCTCCACTTT.

This clone was counted a few times. The chain couples TRBV5-4 to TRBJ2-3; D is possibly TRBD2 (6 bases). V was cut by 4 bases and J by 1 base, with 10 bases left in between. This CDR3 has 14 amino acids. Germline V gene sequence: CDR1 SGHNT, CDR2 YYREEE (reference sequence). In DNA form, the CDR3 reads TGTGCCAGCAGCAAGGGACTGGGCACAGATACGCAGTATTTT. Its translation is CASSKGLGTDTQYF.

This clone has a handful of counts. This chain joins TRBV29-1 and TRBJ1-2; 9 positions agree with TRBD1. Trimming at V came to 0 bases and at J to 6 bases, leaving 8 bases not matched to a gene. This CDR3 is built from 15 residues. Germline V gene lookup returns CDR1 SQVTM and CDR2 ANQGSEA. The CDR3 nucleotides are TGCAGCGTTGAAGAGGTCCCGGGACAGGGAGATGGCTACACCTTC. Translation: CSVEEVPGQGDGYTF.

The CDR3 nucleotides are TGTGCCAGCAGCGAGGACAGGGAGGGGGAGACCCAGTACTTC. It is translated as CASSEDREGETQYF. The chain carries TRBV9 and TRBJ2-5; tentative D call: TRBD1 (8 bases). This CDR3 is built from 14 residues. Germline CDR1 and CDR2: SGDLS and YYNGEE. V lost 3 bases and J 5 bases, leaving 14 bases between the germline ends.

The chain has TRBV6-5 and TRBJ1-4; D is ambiguous. The V gene lost 0 bases and the J gene lost 10 bases, with 18 bases spanning the gap. The CDR3 runs 16 residues. Germline CDR1 and CDR2: MNHEY and SVGAGI. The CDR3 spells CASSYSRGNSFGKLFF. CDR3 coding DNA: TGTGCCAGCAGTTACTCTCGGGGAAACAGCTTTGGAAAACTGTTTTTT.

This sequence joins TRBV10-3 and TRBJ1-1; 7 bases match TRBD1. Germline CDR1 is ENHRY and CDR2 is SYGVKD. Losses at the gene ends were 8 bases for V and 5 bases for J; bases not matched to a gene: 8. The length of the CDR3 is 13 residues. The CDR3 nucleotides read TGTGCCATCGCACAGGGGCTGGGGACTGAAGCTTTCTTT. It encodes CAIAQGLGTEAFF.

The chain is built from TRBV19 and TRBJ2-2; D is undetermined. The CDR3 runs 11 residues. Per germline, CDR1 LNHDA and CDR2 SQIVND (reference sequence). V shed 8 bases and J shed 1 base, with 2 bases lying between them. CDR3 residues: CASGNTGELFF. The DNA for the CDR3 is TGTGCCAGTGGGAACACCGGGGAGCTGTTTTTT.

The chain employs TRBV30 and TRBJ1-1, with no clear D. CDR3 length: 13 amino acids. Germline V gene sequence: CDR1 GTSNPN, CDR2 SVGIG (reference sequence). V gave up 1 base and J gave up 1 base, with 7 bases separating them. DNA for the CDR3: TGTGCCTGGAGTGGCCACTGGAACACTGAAGCTTTCTTT. This codes for CAWSGHWNTEAFF.

This clone has only a few counts. The J gene is TRBJ2-7, the V gene TRBV2, with 9 bases matching TRBD2. Trimming removed 6 bases from V and 2 bases from J; junction bases left unmatched: 8. This CDR3 has 15 amino acids. CDR1 and CDR2 from the germline V gene are SNHLY and FYNNEI. CDR3 protein: CASRGWTSEPYEQYF. The CDR3 region has the DNA TGTGCCAGCAGGGGCTGGACTAGCGAGCCCTACGAGCAGTACTTC. The full variable domain, its missing parts supplied by reference TRBV2 and TRBJ2-7, is EPEVTQTPSHQVTQMGQEVILRCVPISNHLYFYWYRQILGQKVEFLVSFYNNEISEKSEIFDDQFSVERPDGSNFTLKIRSTKLEDSAMYFCASRGWTSEPYEQYFGPGTRLTVT.

The sample holds many counts of this clone. The same CDR3 also results from other DNA sequences found in this sample. CDR3 loop: CASSLAYEQYF. The CDR3, as DNA: TGTGCCAGCAGCTTGGCCTACGAGCAGTACTTC. This chain links TRBV5-6 with TRBJ2-7, with D uncertain. Germline V gives CDR1 SGHDT, CDR2 YYEEEE. With 0 bases removed from V and 2 bases from J, the gap between germline ends came to 0 bases. The CDR3 covers 11 residues.

The chain uses TRBV6-4 and TRBJ1-1; D is unclear. The CDR3 has 13 residues. V shed 6 bases and J shed 1 base, with 9 bases lying between them. The germline gives CDR1 MRHNA, CDR2 SNTAGT. DNA for the CDR3: TGTGCCAGCAGCTGGGAACCGAACACTGAAGCTTTCTTT. Its translation: CASSWEPNTEAFF.

This clone turned up a few times. This chain connects TRBV19 to TRBJ2-3; D gene uncertain. Trimming shortened V by 3 bases and J by 4 bases, and 8 bases separated the two germline ends. The CDR3 has 13 residues. CDR1 is LNHDA, CDR2 SQIVND, per germline (reference sequence). CDR3 in DNA: TGTGCCAGTAGTATCAGTGGGGCAGATACGCAGTATTTT. It is translated as CASSISGADTQYF.

This clone was counted between two and nine times. This chain uses TRBV5-1 with TRBJ1-3; D is uncertain. Deletions cut 4 bases from V and 0 bases from J, with 8 bases between. CDR1 and CDR2 from the germline V gene are SGHRS and YFSETQ. This CDR3 has 14 amino acids. Here the CDR3 reads CASSPGSSGNTIYF. The CDR3 DNA is TGCGCCAGCAGCCCCGGATCCTCTGGAAACACCATATATTTT.

V usage is TRBV11-3 and J usage is TRBJ2-2; 7 bases align to TRBD2. The germline gives CDR1 SGHNT, CDR2 YENEEA. The CDR3 is 16 residues long. V dropped 4 bases and J dropped 0; count of bases not matched to a gene: 5. CDR3 region: CASSYRAGANTGELFF. CDR3 DNA sequence: TGTGCCAGCAGCTACCGGGCGGGGGCGAACACCGGGGAGCTGTTTTTT.

Only a few counts were recorded for this clone. The chain uses TRBV25-1 and TRBJ1-1; no clear D. The V end lost 5 bases, the J end lost 1 base, and 14 bases lay between the germline ends. CDR3 length: 15 residues. The V gene's germline CDR1 is MGHDK and CDR2 SYGVNS. The CDR3 loop reads CASSRPGEANTEAFF. DNA of the CDR3: TGTGCCAGCAGTCGGCCGGGCGAGGCGAACACTGAAGCTTTCTTT.

The genes are TRBV30 and TRBJ2-7; D unresolved. The germline gives CDR1 GTSNPN, CDR2 SVGIG (reference sequence). This CDR3 is built from 13 residues. The germline V and J ends were trimmed by 4 bases and 3 bases, with 13 bases remaining between them. The CDR3 DNA reads TGTGCCTGGACGTTTGGGGATTTCTACGAGCAGTACTTC. Translating it yields CAWTFGDFYEQYF.

CDR3 loop: CASSRPKQLAGGPRETQYF. CDR3 DNA: TGTGCCAGCAGCCGTCCCAAACAACTAGCGGGGGGGCCGAGGGAGACCCAGTACTTC. The rearrangement joins TRBV7-2 to TRBJ2-5; 13 bases are shared with TRBD2. The CDR3 has 19 amino acids. Unmatched junction bases numbered 17, after V lost 5 bases and J lost 5 bases. CDR1 and CDR2 (germline): SGHTA, FQGNSA.

V is TRBV27 and J is TRBJ1-5; D might be TRBD1 (6 bases). The CDR3 sequence is 14 residues long. Germline CDR1 MNHEY, CDR2 SMNVEV (reference sequence). Trimming removed 7 bases at V and 10 bases at J, with 20 bases between. CDR3 region: CASTSGGPIKPQHF. The CDR3 DNA sequence: TGTGCCAGCACCTCCGGGGGGCCGATCAAACCCCAGCATTTT.

This clone was counted a few times. V usage is TRBV21-1 and J usage is TRBJ2-2; the table's D call of TRBD2 was not tested on the DNA. TRBV21-1 is recorded as a pseudogene. The length of the CDR3 is 16 residues. The CDR3 here is CASSYWRAPNTGELFF. The DNA for the CDR3 is TGTGCCAGCAGCTACTGGAGGGCCCCGAACACCGGGGAGCTGTTTTTT.

This rearrangement joins TRBV11-3 to TRBJ2-1; D is ambiguous. Deletions cut 4 bases from V and 8 bases from J, with 3 bases between. The germline CDR1 and CDR2 sequences are SGHNT and YENEEA. This CDR3 spans 10 amino acids. This CDR3 reads CASSSDEQFF. The CDR3 DNA reads TGTGCCAGCAGCTCGGATGAGCAGTTCTTC.

Written as DNA, the CDR3 is TGTGCCAGCACCGGGGGGACCTATAATGAAAAACTGTTTTTT. Protein: CASTGGTYNEKLFF. V gene TRBV6-6 combines with J gene TRBJ1-4; TRBD1 is a possible D gene (5 bases). The CDR3 sequence is 14 residues long. V dropped 7 bases and J dropped 4 bases, with 13 bases sitting between them. The germline CDR1 and CDR2 sequences are MNHNY and SVGAGI (reference sequence).

This clone was detected only a few times. The chain links TRBV5-4 to TRBJ2-5, with TRBD2 matching over 7 bases. CDR1 and CDR2 from the germline V gene are SGHNT and YYREEE (reference sequence). Losses at the gene ends were 0 bases for V and 1 base for J; bases not matched to a gene: 3. The CDR3 is 15 amino acids. In DNA form, the CDR3 reads TGTGCCAGCAGCTTGGCCGCTAGCGGCCAAGAGACCCAGTACTTC. This codes for CASSLAASGQETQYF. Full variable domain (outside the CDR3, taken from reference TRBV5-4 and TRBJ2-5): ETGVTQSPTHLIKTRGQQVTLRCSSQSGHNTVSWYQQALGQGPQFIFQYYREEENGRGNFPPRFSGLQFPNYSSELNVNALELDDSALYLCASSLAASGQETQYFGPGTRLLVL.

Written as DNA, the CDR3 is TGCGCCAGCAGCCAAGGAAATAGCTACGAGCAGTACTTC. Protein product: CASSQGNSYEQYF. The chain has TRBV4-1 and TRBJ2-7; D uncertain. The CDR3 spans 13 residues. Germline CDR1 MGHRA, CDR2 YSYEKL. V dropped 1 base and J dropped 3 bases, with 7 bases sitting between them.

This clone was detected only a few times. The chain recombines TRBV5-1 with TRBJ1-3; D remains unclear. The V and J ends lost 4 bases and 0 bases respectively, with 8 bases between them. The CDR3 extends over 14 amino acids. From germline, CDR1 is SGHRS and CDR2 YFSETQ. In DNA, the CDR3 is TGCGCCAGCAGCCTCGTGGCCTCTGGAAACACCATATATTTT. Its translation is CASSLVASGNTIYF.

The chain recombines TRBV19 with TRBJ2-2; 9 bases agree with TRBD1. V lost 2 bases and J lost 0; bases outside the gene matches: 4. Germline CDR1 is LNHDA and CDR2 is SQIVND (reference sequence). CDR3 length: 17 residues. CDR3 in amino acids: CASSIPQGATNTGELFF. In DNA, the CDR3 is TGTGCCAGTAGTATACCACAGGGGGCGACGAACACCGGGGAGCTGTTTTTT.

This clone was observed a few times. This chain connects TRBV11-2 to TRBJ2-5, with 10 bases fitting TRBD2. With V trimmed by 5 bases and J by 5 bases, 11 bases remained unmatched. The CDR3 totals 16 residues. Germline assignment: CDR1 SGHAT and CDR2 FQNNGV. CDR3 nucleotide sequence: TGTGCCAGCAGCGTAGGCACTAGCGGGGCGGGGGAGACCCAGTACTTC. Residues: CASSVGTSGAGETQYF.

This clone was seen only a few times. This chain links TRBV29-1 with TRBJ1-5, with TRBD1 matching over 8 bases. The J segment lost 2 bases and the V segment lost 4 bases, leaving 7 bases of the junction unmatched. Germline V lookup: CDR1 SQVTM, CDR2 ANQGSEA. This CDR3 is built from 15 residues. CDR3 residues: CSVADRDYGNQPQHF. The CDR3 region has the DNA TGCAGCGTTGCGGACAGGGATTATGGCAATCAGCCCCAGCATTTT.

The rearrangement joins TRBV4-1 to TRBJ2-3; TRBD2 matches 8 bases. Losses at the gene ends were 2 bases for V and 4 bases for J; bases not matched to a gene: 14. This CDR3 has 18 residues. Germline V CDR1 and CDR2: MGHRA, YSYEKL. CDR3 nucleotides: TGCGCCAGCAGCCAACCCCGGGGGGGGGTCCGGGGTGCAGATACGCAGTATTTT. Translated: CASSQPRGGVRGADTQYF.

The rearrangement links TRBV27 to TRBJ2-5; the D is unclear. The length of the CDR3 is 13 residues. Trimming took 4 bases from V and 5 from J, leaving 11 bases between them. Germline V CDR1 and CDR2: MNHEY, SMNVEV (reference sequence). CDR3 region: CASSSPSGETQYF. The CDR3 bases are TGTGCCAGCAGTTCCCCCTCCGGCGAGACCCAGTACTTC.

This clone was seen only once. The chain combines TRBV10-3 with TRBJ1-2; TRBD1 might be the D (6 bases). V was pared by 6 bases and J by 6 bases, with 23 bases between. The CDR3 consists of 16 residues. Germline V gives CDR1 ENHRY, CDR2 SYGVKD. The CDR3 spells CAIRPGQGRELDGYTF. CDR3 DNA: TGTGCCATCAGGCCTGGCCAGGGGCGCGAGTTAGATGGCTACACCTTC.